The TCR beta chain described here comes from a study of cytomegalovirus exposure and HLA in healthy donors. In the case of this clone: Its antigen remains unidentified.

Use of 60 Vbeta and 13 Jbeta primers characterized the PCR. The method was immunoSEQ multiplex PCR; TCRdb's version includes in-frame clones alone and lacks a portion of them. The sample consists of 150,000 to 200,000 clones, roughly four fifths of them appearing once. There were likely unrecorded immune exposures, though donors were nominally healthy when sampled. V dropped 2 bases and J dropped 5; count of bases not matched to a gene: 5. This CDR3 has 17 amino acids. CDR1 and CDR2 (germline): KGHSY, FQNENV. Overall study findings and caveats: The classifier reportedly diagnosed cytomegalovirus status with high specificity and sensitivity. The study recorded over 150 TCR beta chains that were cytomegalovirus-associated.

The TCR comes from a man aged 18 to 30 in good health and CMV-seronegative. The chain couples TRBV16 to TRBJ2-5; TRBD2 agrees at 16 bases. Sequenced input: PBMCs. CDR3 region: CASSQRGLAGGPETQYF. CDR3 in DNA: TGTGCCAGCAGCCAACGGGGACTAGCGGGAGGGCCGGAGACCCAGTACTTC.